The clone carrying this T cell receptor (beta chain) showed up just once. Its antigen is unknown. The data are from a study of T cell responses to AZD1222 COVID-19 vaccine. Study results and caveats: Spike-specific TCR repertoires showed rising breadth and depth after two AZD1222 doses. Without day 14 samples, only post-peak T cell repertoires were studied.

V lost 0 bases to trimming and J lost 1 base, with 2 bases between them. CDR1 is SGHRS, CDR2 YFSETQ, per germline. The CDR3 is 13 residues long. The table came from immunoSEQ multiplex PCR; TCRdb's copy has only in-frame clones and leaves some out. The table records approximately 75,000 clones, over 75% of them present only once. The chain uses TRBV5-1 and TRBJ1-5; D gene unclear. Sequenced here: peripheral blood, sampled 28 days after the second AZD1222 dose. The clonotype originates from an adult who received the AZD1222 COVID-19 vaccine. This CDR3 reads CASSLDSNQPQHF. In DNA, the CDR3 is TGCGCCAGCAGCTTGGACAGCAATCAGCCCCAGCATTTT.